Following are 15 T cell receptor beta chains from one sample sequenced in a study of blood T cell repertoires in COVID-19. Clones were sequenced by immunoSEQ multiplex PCR, and TCRdb holds only the in-frame ones, with some missing. The sample carries 400,000 to 500,000 clones, approximately 90% recorded once. The sequenced sample was PBMCs or T cells enriched from blood (not recorded which). All receptors derive from a woman aged 18 to 35 who had been exposed to COVID-19.

The rearrangement links TRBV12-3 or TRBV12-4 to TRBJ1-5, with D perhaps TRBD1 (5 bases). CDR3 size: 13 residues. The V end was cut by 1 base, the J end by 6 bases, with 7 bases between. The CDR3 region has the DNA TGTGCCAGCAGTTTAGGGGGCGGTCAGCCCCAGCATTTT. Protein: CASSLGGGQPQHF.

The rearrangement joins TRBV13 to TRBJ2-1, with 8 bases matching TRBD1. From germline, CDR1 is PRHDT and CDR2 FYEKMQ (reference sequence). V shed 8 bases and J 0 bases; nucleotides not matched to a gene: 12. The CDR3 contains 17 residues. Here the CDR3 reads CASWTGTGESSYNEQFF. CDR3 bases: TGTGCCAGCTGGACAGGGACGGGGGAGAGCTCCTACAATGAGCAGTTCTTC.

The V and J genes are TRBV28 and TRBJ2-1; a possible D gene is TRBD1 (6 bases). This CDR3 is 12 amino acids long. CDR1 and CDR2 (germline): MDHEN, SYDVKM. V lost 6 bases, J lost 8 bases, and 11 bases lay in between. CDR3 residues: CASRQAGDEQFF. The CDR3 coding sequence is TGTGCCAGCAGACAAGCAGGGGATGAGCAGTTCTTC.

J is TRBJ2-1 and V is TRBV5-1; 7 bases line up with TRBD2. Germline V CDR1 and CDR2: SGHRS, YFSETQ. This CDR3 has 15 amino acids. V lost 2 bases to trimming and J lost 3 bases; unmatched junction nucleotides: 5. DNA for the CDR3: TGCGCCAGCAGCTTCGGGGGGTCCCTCTACAATGAGCAGTTCTTC. Protein: CASSFGGSLYNEQFF.

This sequence joins TRBV6-5 and TRBJ1-2; D unclear. Germline V CDR1 and CDR2: MNHEY, SVGAGI. The CDR3 runs 14 residues. V was pared by 0 bases and J by 5 bases, with 10 bases between. The CDR3 DNA is TGTGCCAGCAGTTACTCAGACACGAGATATGGCTACACCTTC. Its translation: CASSYSDTRYGYTF.

The chain recombines TRBV6-5 with TRBJ2-7; D is unresolved. CDR1 is MNHEY, CDR2 SVGAGI, per germline. Trimming shortened V by 6 bases and J by 0 bases, and 9 bases separated the two germline ends. The CDR3 has 13 amino acids. In DNA, the CDR3 is TGTGCCAGCAGGATCGGTCGCTCCTACGAGCAGTACTTC. It translates to CASRIGRSYEQYF.

Note on this clone: This specimen includes other DNA sequences encoding the same CDR3. This chain joins TRBV18 and TRBJ2-7; 10 bases are shared with TRBD1. The CDR3 loop spans 16 amino acids. Germline values: CDR1 KGHSH, CDR2 LQKENI. The trim removed 3 bases at V and 3 bases at J, leaving 8 bases unmatched. CDR3 loop: CASSPPTGTGDYEQYF. Here the CDR3 DNA reads TGTGCCAGCTCACCTCCGACCGGGACAGGGGACTACGAGCAGTACTTC.

This sequence joins TRBV7-9 and TRBJ1-1; no definite D call. This CDR3 spans 14 amino acids. CDR1 is SEHNR, CDR2 FQNEAQ, per germline (reference sequence). Trimming stripped 5 bases from V and 8 bases from J, with 18 bases between. CDR3 coding DNA: TGTGCCAGCAGCCTTAATAGCCGCGGGTTAGAAGCTTTCTTT. Its translation: CASSLNSRGLEAFF.

The chain links TRBV19 to TRBJ2-1, with 14 bases identical to TRBD2. Germline CDR1 and CDR2: LNHDA and SQIVND (reference sequence). CDR3 length: 15 amino acids. The trim removed 7 bases at V and 4 bases at J, leaving 3 bases unmatched. The CDR3 DNA follows: TGTGCCAGTATAGGGACTAGCGGGGGTTACAATGAGCAGTTCTTC. It is translated as CASIGTSGGYNEQFF.

The V and J genes are TRBV5-1 and TRBJ2-3; D possibly corresponds to TRBD2 (5 bases). Germline V gene sequence: CDR1 SGHRS, CDR2 YFSETQ. V lost 4 bases to trimming and J lost 3 bases, with 30 bases between them. The CDR3 length is 20 residues. The CDR3 sequence: CASSPQDFFIEGDTTDTQYF. The CDR3 region has the DNA TGCGCCAGCAGCCCCCAAGACTTTTTTATCGAGGGAGATACGACAGATACGCAGTATTTT.

The chain has TRBV7-2 and TRBJ1-5, with a weak D call TRBD1 (6 bases). In germline, CDR1 is SGHTA, CDR2 FQGNSA. Trimming left V 5 bases short and J 0 bases short, with 14 bases between. The CDR3 covers 16 residues. CDR3 region: CASSVDSPYSNQPQHF. The CDR3 DNA reads as TGTGCCAGCAGCGTGGACAGCCCGTATAGCAATCAGCCCCAGCATTTT.

Points on this clone: At the DNA level, this CDR3 is encoded by other sequences in the same sample as well. The rearrangement links TRBV7-6 to TRBJ1-3; D remains ambiguous. The V gene's germline CDR1 is SGHVS and CDR2 FNYEAQ. V dropped 2 bases and J dropped 4 bases, with 3 bases sitting between them. The CDR3 covers 12 residues. The CDR3 protein is CASSLSGNTIYF. CDR3 bases: TGTGCCAGCAGCTTATCAGGAAACACCATATATTTT.

V is TRBV29-1 and J is TRBJ1-2; 8 nucleotides align to TRBD1. Germline V gene sequence: CDR1 SQVTM, CDR2 ANQGSEA. The CDR3 sequence is 14 residues long. With V trimmed by 5 bases and J by 2 bases, 7 bases remained unmatched. CDR3 amino acids: CSVSPRTGNYGYTF. In nucleotides, the CDR3 is TGCAGCGTTAGTCCTCGGACAGGGAACTATGGCTACACCTTC.

This chain links TRBV5-1 with TRBJ1-1; no definite D call. Germline lookup yields CDR1 SGHRS and CDR2 YFSETQ. This CDR3 has 15 amino acids. Trimming shortened V by 0 bases and J by 3 bases, and 12 bases separated the two germline ends. Written as DNA, the CDR3 is TGCGCCAGCAGCTTGGGCGCCCCGAGGGACACTGAAGCTTTCTTT. Translating it yields CASSLGAPRDTEAFF.

The chain couples TRBV7-9 to TRBJ1-1; D is uncertain. From germline, CDR1 is SEHNR and CDR2 FQNEAQ (reference sequence). The CDR3 is 15 residues long. V lost 2 bases, J lost 3 bases, and 13 bases lay in between. The CDR3 DNA is TGTGCCAGCAGCTTAATGAGGATTCGGGACACTGAAGCTTTCTTT. This gives the protein CASSLMRIRDTEAFF.